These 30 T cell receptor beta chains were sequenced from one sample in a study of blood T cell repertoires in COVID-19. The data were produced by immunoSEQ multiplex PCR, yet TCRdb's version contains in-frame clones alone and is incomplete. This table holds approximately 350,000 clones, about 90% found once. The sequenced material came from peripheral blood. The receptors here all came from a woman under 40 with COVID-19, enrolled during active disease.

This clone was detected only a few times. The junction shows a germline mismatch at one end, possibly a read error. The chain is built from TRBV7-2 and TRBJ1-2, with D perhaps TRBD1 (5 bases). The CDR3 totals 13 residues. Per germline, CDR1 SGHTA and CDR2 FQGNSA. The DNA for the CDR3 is TGTGCCAGCAGCTCGATGGGACTGGCGCCCGCCGCCTTC. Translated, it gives CASSSMGLAPAAF.

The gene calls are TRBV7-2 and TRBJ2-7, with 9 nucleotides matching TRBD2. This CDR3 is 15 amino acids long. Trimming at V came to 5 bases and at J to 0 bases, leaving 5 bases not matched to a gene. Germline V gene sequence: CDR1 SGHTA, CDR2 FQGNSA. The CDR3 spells CASSRGSGSSYEQYV. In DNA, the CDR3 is TGTGCCAGCAGCAGGGGTAGCGGGAGCTCCTACGAGCAGTACGTC.

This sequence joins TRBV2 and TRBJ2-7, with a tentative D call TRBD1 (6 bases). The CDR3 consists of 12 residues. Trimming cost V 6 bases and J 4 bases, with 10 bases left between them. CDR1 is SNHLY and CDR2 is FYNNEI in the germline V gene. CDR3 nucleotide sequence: TGTGCCAGCAGAAAACAGGGTTACGAGCAGTACTTC. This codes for CASRKQGYEQYF.

CDR3 sequence (DNA): TGTGCCACCAGCAGGTCCGGCGGGGACACTGAAGCTTTCTTT. Its protein product is CATSRSGGDTEAFF. This chain joins TRBV15 and TRBJ1-1, with no clear D. The CDR3 contains 14 residues. V was shortened by 3 bases and J by 3 bases, with 11 bases between the two germline ends. The germline gives CDR1 LNHNV, CDR2 YYDKDF (reference sequence).

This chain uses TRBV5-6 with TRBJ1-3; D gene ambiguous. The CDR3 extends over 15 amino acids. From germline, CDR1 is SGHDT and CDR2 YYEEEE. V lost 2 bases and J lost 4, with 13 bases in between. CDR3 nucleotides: TGTGCCAGCAGCTTAGCCGGGATACTCGGAAACACCATATATTTT. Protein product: CASSLAGILGNTIYF.

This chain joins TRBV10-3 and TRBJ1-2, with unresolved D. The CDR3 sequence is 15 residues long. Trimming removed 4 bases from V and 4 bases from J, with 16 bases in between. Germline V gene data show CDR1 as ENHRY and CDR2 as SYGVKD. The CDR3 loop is CAISGLEGGIYGYTF. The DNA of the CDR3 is TGTGCCATCAGTGGGTTGGAGGGTGGGATCTATGGCTACACCTTC.

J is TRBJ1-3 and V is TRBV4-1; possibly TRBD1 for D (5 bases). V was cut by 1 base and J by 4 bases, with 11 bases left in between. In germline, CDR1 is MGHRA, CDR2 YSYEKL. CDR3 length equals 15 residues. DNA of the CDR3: TGCGCCAGCAGCCAAGGTACAGGCCCCGGAAACACCATATATTTT. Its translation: CASSQGTGPGNTIYF.

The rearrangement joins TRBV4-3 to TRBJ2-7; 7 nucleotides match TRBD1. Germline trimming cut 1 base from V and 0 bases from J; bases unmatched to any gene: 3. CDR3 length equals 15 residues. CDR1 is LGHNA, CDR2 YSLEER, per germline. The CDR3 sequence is CASSQGQGSSYEQYF. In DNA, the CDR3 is TGCGCCAGCAGCCAAGGACAGGGCTCCTCCTACGAGCAGTACTTC.

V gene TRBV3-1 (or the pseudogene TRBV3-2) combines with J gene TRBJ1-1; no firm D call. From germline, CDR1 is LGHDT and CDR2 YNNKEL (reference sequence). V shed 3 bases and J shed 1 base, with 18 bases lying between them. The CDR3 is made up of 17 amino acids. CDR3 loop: CASSHWTLRERNTEAFF. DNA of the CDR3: TGTGCCAGCAGCCATTGGACCTTGAGGGAAAGGAACACTGAAGCTTTCTTT.

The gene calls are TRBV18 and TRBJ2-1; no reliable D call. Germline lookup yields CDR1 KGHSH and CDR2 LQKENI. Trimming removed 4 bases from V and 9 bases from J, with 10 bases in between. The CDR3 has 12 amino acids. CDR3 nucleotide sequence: TGTGCCAGCTCACTAGGAGCCAGTGAGCAGTTCTTC. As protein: CASSLGASEQFF.

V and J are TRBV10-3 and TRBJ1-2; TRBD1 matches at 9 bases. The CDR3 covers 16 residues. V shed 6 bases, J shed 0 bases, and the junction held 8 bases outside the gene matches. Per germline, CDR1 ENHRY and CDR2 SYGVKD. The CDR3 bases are TGTGCCATCAGCCCCGGACAGGGGAATGCTAACTATGGCTACACCTTC. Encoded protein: CAISPGQGNANYGYTF.

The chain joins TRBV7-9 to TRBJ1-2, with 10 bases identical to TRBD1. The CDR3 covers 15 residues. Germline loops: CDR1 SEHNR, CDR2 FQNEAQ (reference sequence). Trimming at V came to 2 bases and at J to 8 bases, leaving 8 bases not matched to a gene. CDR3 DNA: TGTGCCAGCAGCTTAACCCCGGACAGGGGGGGAGGCTACACCTTC. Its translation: CASSLTPDRGGGYTF.

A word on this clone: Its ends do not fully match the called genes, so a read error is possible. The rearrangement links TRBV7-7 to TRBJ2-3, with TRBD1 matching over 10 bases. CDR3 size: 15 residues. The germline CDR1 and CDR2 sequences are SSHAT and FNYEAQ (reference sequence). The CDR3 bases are TGTGCTAGCAGCCAGGGACAGGGGTTGTTTGATACGCAGTATTTT. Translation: CASSQGQGLFDTQYF.

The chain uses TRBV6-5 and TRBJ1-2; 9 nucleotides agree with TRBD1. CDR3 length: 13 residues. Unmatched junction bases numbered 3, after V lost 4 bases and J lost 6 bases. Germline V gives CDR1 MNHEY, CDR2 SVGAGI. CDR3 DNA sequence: TGTGCCAGCAGTTCGGGACAGGGAGATGGCTACACCTTC. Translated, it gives CASSSGQGDGYTF.

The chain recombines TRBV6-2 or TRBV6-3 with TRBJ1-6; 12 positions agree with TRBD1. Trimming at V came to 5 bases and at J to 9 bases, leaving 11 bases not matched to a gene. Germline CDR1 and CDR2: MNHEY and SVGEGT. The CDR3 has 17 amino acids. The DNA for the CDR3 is TGTGCCAGCAGTCTATACCGGGGACAGGGGGCGCGTTCACCCCTCCACTTT. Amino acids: CASSLYRGQGARSPLHF.

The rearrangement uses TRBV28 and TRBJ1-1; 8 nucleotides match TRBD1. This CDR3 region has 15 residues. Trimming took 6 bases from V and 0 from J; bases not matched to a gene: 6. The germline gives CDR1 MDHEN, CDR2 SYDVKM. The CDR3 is CASSSTGALNTEAFF. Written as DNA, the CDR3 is TGTGCCAGCAGCTCGACAGGGGCCTTGAACACTGAAGCTTTCTTT.

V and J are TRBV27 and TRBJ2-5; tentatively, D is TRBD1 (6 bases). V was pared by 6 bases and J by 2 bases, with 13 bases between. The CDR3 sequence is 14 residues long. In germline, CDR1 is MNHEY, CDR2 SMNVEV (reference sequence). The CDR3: CASRQTGYQETQYF. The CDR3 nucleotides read TGTGCCAGCAGACAAACAGGGTATCAAGAGACCCAGTACTTC.

CDR3 sequence: CASSHGDRVSYNSPLHF. For the CDR3, the DNA is TGCGCCAGCAGTCACGGTGACAGGGTTTCCTATAATTCACCCCTCCACTTT. The rearrangement links TRBV23-1 to TRBJ1-6; 7 bases fit TRBD1. TRBV23-1 is annotated as an ORF whose role is uncertain. The CDR3 has 17 residues. V lost 3 bases to trimming and J lost 1 base; unmatched junction nucleotides: 6.

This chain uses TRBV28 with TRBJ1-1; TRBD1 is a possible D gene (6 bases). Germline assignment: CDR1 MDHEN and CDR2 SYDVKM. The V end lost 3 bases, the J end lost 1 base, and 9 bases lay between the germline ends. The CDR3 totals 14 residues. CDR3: CASSLDSQNTEAFF. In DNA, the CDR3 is TGTGCCAGCAGTTTGGACAGCCAGAACACTGAAGCTTTCTTT.

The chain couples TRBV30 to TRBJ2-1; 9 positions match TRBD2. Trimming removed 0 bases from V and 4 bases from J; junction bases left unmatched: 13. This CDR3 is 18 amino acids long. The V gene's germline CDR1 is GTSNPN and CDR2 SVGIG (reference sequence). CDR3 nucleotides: TGTGCCTGGAGTGTGGCCTCCCGGGCGGGAGGGATTTACAATGAGCAGTTCTTC. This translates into CAWSVASRAGGIYNEQFF.

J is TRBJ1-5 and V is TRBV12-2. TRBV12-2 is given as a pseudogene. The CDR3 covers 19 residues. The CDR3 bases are TGTGCAAGTCGCTTAGCTACCCGAATCGGGGTCATCTTAAATCAGCCCCAGCATTTT. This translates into CASRLATRIGVILNQPQHF.

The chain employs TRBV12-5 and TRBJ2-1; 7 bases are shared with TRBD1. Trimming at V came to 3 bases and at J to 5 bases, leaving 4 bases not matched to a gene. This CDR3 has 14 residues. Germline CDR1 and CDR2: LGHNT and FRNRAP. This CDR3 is CASGLGDSDNEQFF. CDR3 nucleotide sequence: TGTGCTAGTGGTTTAGGGGACAGCGACAATGAGCAGTTCTTC.

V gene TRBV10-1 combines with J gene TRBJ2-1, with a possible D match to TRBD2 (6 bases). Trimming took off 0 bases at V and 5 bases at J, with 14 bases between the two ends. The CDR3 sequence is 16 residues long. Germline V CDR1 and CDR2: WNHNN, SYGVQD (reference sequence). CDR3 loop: CASSESPGTYNNEQFF. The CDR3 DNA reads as TGCGCCAGCAGTGAGTCTCCCGGGACTTACAACAATGAGCAGTTCTTC.

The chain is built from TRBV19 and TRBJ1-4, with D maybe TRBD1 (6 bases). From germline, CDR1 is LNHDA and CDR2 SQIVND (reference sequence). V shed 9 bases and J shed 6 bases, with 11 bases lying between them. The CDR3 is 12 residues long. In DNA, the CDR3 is TGTGCCAGCGGGAACAGGGATGAAAAACTGTTTTTT. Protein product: CASGNRDEKLFF.

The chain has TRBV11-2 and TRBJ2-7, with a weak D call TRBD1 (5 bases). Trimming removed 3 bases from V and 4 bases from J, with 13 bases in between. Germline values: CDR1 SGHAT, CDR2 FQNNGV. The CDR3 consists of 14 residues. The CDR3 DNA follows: TGTGCCAGCAGCTTCGGGTTAGGGGATTACGAGCAGTACTTC. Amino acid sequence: CASSFGLGDYEQYF.

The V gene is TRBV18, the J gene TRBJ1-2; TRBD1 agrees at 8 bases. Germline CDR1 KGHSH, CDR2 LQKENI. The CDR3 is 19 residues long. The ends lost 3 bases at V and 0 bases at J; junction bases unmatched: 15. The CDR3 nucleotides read TGTGCCAGCTCACCGCGGGGGCAGGGGGCTTCCGAAACTAACTATGGCTACACCTTC. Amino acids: CASSPRGQGASETNYGYTF.

The CDR3 nucleotides are TGTGCCAGCAGCCAAGAAGGTCGAGCGGGCGAGCAGTACTTC. This encodes CASSQEGRAGEQYF. This sequence joins TRBV3-1 (or the pseudogene TRBV3-2) and TRBJ2-7; D possibly corresponds to TRBD2 (6 bases). The CDR3 covers 14 residues. Germline loops: CDR1 LGHDT, CDR2 YNNKEL (reference sequence). V dropped 0 bases and J dropped 6 bases, with 12 bases sitting between them.

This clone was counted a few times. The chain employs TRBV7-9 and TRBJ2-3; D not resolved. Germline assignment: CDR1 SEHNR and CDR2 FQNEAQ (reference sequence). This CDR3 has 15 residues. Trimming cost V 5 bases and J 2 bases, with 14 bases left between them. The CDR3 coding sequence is TGTGCCAGCAGCCAAGCGCTTTCTTTCACAGATACGCAGTATTTT. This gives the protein CASSQALSFTDTQYF. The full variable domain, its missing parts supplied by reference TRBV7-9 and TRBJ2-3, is DTGVSQNPRHKITKRGQNVTFRCDPISEHNRLYWYRQTLGQGPEFLTYFQNEAQLEKSRLLSDRFSAERPKGSFSTLEIQRTEQGDSAMYLCASSQALSFTDTQYFGPGTRLTVL.

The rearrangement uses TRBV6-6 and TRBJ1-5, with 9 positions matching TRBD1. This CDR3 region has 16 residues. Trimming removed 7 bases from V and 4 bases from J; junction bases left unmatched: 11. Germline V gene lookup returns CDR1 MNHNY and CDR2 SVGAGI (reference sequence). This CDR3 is CASNAAGQGSNQPQHF. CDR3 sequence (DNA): TGTGCCAGCAACGCTGCGGGACAGGGCTCGAATCAGCCCCAGCATTTT.

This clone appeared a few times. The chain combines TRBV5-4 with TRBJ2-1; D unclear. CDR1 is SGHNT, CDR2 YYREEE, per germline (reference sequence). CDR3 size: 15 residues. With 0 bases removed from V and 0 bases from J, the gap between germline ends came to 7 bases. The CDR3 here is CASSLDSSSYNEQFF. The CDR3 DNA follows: TGTGCCAGCAGCTTGGACTCAAGCTCCTACAATGAGCAGTTCTTC. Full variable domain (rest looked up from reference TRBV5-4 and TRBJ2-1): ETGVTQSPTHLIKTRGQQVTLRCSSQSGHNTVSWYQQALGQGPQFIFQYYREEENGRGNFPPRFSGLQFPNYSSELNVNALELDDSALYLCASSLDSSSYNEQFFGPGTRLTVL.